This TCR beta chain was retrieved from a study of blood T cell repertoires in COVID-19. Across the study: The origin of the acute and convalescent COVID-19 samples was the United States, Italy and Spain. T cells, B-cell-depleted T cells, or PBMCs provided the cDNA or gDNA that served as material.

The germline gives CDR1 SGHVS, CDR2 FQNEAQ. This CDR3 spans 14 amino acids. V lost 5 bases and J lost 8; bases outside the gene matches: 8. Clones were sequenced by immunoSEQ multiplex PCR, and TCRdb holds only the in-frame ones, with some missing. The sample consists of about 240,000 clones, approximately 85% of them appearing once. Sequences were obtained from peripheral blood. The chain employs TRBV7-8 and TRBJ1-4; TRBD1 agrees at 7 bases. This receptor was obtained from a woman aged 60-75 years with active or convalescent COVID-19. This CDR3 is CASSPRDRAEKLFF. DNA of the CDR3: TGTGCCAGCAGCCCCCGGGACAGAGCAGAAAAACTGTTTTTT.